A selection of T cell receptor beta chains follows, all from one sample in a study of T cells after posttransplantation cyclophosphamide. Here immunoSEQ multiplex PCR was the method, and the copy in TCRdb shows in-frame clones only, minus some. The sample includes around 22,000 clones, roughly nine tenths of them seen just once. Here the sequenced sample was PBMCs, taken after an allogeneic stem cell transplant with a calcineurin inhibitor and methotrexate. The receptors here all came from a female patient aged 45-65 years who received an allogeneic stem cell transplant from an unrelated donor, was CMV-positive, and had chronic GVHD only. T cells may partly derive from the graft donor. Each CDR3 is given with its conserved first and last residue. A D gene is named only where the DNA matches it firmly. Where a row states a size, it is once, few, many or the class of an expanded clone; other rows omit it.

j_call d_call clone_size v_call cdr3_nt cdr3_aa
TRBJ1-6 TRBD1 - TRBV7-6 TGTGCCAGCAGCTGGGACAGTTCCTATAATTCACCCCTCCACTTT CASSWDSSYNSPLHF
TRBJ2-1 - - TRBV28 TGTGCCAGCAGTTTGTCCCGCTGGCGGCCGAATGAGCAGTTCTTC CASSLSRWRPNEQFF
TRBJ2-4 - - TRBV19 TGTGCCAGTAGTGTACGGGGGGCCAAAAACATTCAGTACTTC CASSVRGAKNIQYF
TRBJ2-2 - - TRBV5-4 TGTGCCAGCAGCTTTCAGCGCACCGGGGAGCTGTTTTTT CASSFQRTGELFF
TRBJ2-7 - once TRBV6-6 TGTGCCAGCAGTTACTCGGCGGGGGCCTCCTACGAGCAGTACTTC CASSYSAGASYEQYF
TRBJ2-1 TRBD2 - TRBV7-9 TGTGCCAGCAGCTCGACTAGCGGGAGGGAGATTGAGCAGTTCTTC CASSSTSGREIEQFF
TRBJ1-2 TRBD1 - TRBV27 TGTGCCACCCTAGGGGGCGGACTAGGCTACACCTTC CATLGGGLGYTF
TRBJ1-1 - - TRBV15 TGTGCCACCAGCAGAGATCCCCTCTCGGGGAACACTGAAGCTTTCTTT CATSRDPLSGNTEAFF
TRBJ2-7 - - TRBV27 TGTGCCAGCAGTTTAAGTCCAGGGTCCTACGAGCAGTACTTC CASSLSPGSYEQYF
TRBJ2-3 TRBD2 - TRBV5-4 TGTGCCAGCAGCTTGTCTAGCGGGTTTCGGGATACGCAGTATTTT CASSLSSGFRDTQYF
TRBJ2-7 TRBD1 - TRBV2 TGTGCCAGCATTTCCGGGACAGGGATGCACGAGCAGTACTTC CASISGTGMHEQYF
TRBJ1-1 - - TRBV19 TGTGCCAGTAGTATAGATCTGGGCCAGAAGAACACTGAAGCTTTCTTT CASSIDLGQKNTEAFF
TRBJ2-7 - - TRBV7-3 TGTGCCAGCAGCTTAAGCGGGGATGGGGATTACGAGCAGTACTTC CASSLSGDGDYEQYF
TRBJ1-3 TRBD1 few TRBV7-2 TGTGCCAGCAGCCGTACAGGGGCTGGAAACACCATATATTTT CASSRTGAGNTIYF
TRBJ2-2 - - TRBV4-1 TGCGCCAGCAGCCGTGGAGACACCGGGGAGCTGTTTTTT CASSRGDTGELFF
TRBJ2-5 TRBD2 - TRBV5-1 TGCGCCAGCAGCTCGGGACTAGCTGGGGAGACCCAGTACTTC CASSSGLAGETQYF
TRBJ1-1 TRBD1 - TRBV29-1 TGCAGCGTTGAAATGGGACAGGGGAGCACTGAAGCTTTCTTT CSVEMGQGSTEAFF
TRBJ2-7 TRBD1 - TRBV19 TGTGCCACCTCACAGGGGTTCTCCTACGAGCAGTACTTC CATSQGFSYEQYF
TRBJ1-1 TRBD1 few TRBV19 TGTGCCAGTACCACAACCCCAGGGGGGCATACTGAAGCTTTCTTT CASTTTPGGHTEAFF
TRBJ1-3 - - TRBV18 TGTGCCAGCTCGCAACAGGGTACGGGAAACACCATATATTTT CASSQQGTGNTIYF
TRBJ1-1 TRBD1 - TRBV30 TGTGCCAGATACAGGGGGCCGGGCACTGAAGCTTTCTTT CARYRGPGTEAFF
TRBJ2-1 - - TRBV18 TGTGCCAGCTCACCACCTGCGGCTGATGAGCAGTTCTTC CASSPPAADEQFF
TRBJ1-3 - - TRBV15 TGTGCCACCAGCAGAGACAGAGGCTCTGGAAACACCATATATTTT CATSRDRGSGNTIYF
TRBJ2-1 - - TRBV4-1 TGCGCCAGCAGCCAGCCTTCGGCGCGGGCCCCTGAGCAGTTCTTC CASSQPSARAPEQFF
TRBJ2-7 TRBD2 - TRBV4-1 TGCGCCAGCAGCCTGATGCAGCGGGGGAACTACGAGCAGTACTTC CASSLMQRGNYEQYF
TRBJ2-7 TRBD2 once TRBV7-8 TGTGCCAGCAGCTTACGAGAGACTAGCGGCCCCAGGAACTTC CASSLRETSGPRNF
TRBJ1-1 - - TRBV15 TGTGCCACCAGCAGAGTGGGGCTTGGGAACACTGAAGCTTTCTTT CATSRVGLGNTEAFF
TRBJ2-2 - - TRBV30 TGTGCCTGGAGTGACCCCCAAGCGGGGGAGCTGTTTTTT CAWSDPQAGELFF
TRBJ1-1 - - TRBV15 TGTGCCACCAGCATCCCAGGGAAAGACACTGAAGCTTTCTTT CATSIPGKDTEAFF
TRBJ1-3 TRBD1 - TRBV5-1 TGCGCCAGCAGCTTGGACAGGGGAAACGCTGGAAACACCATATATTTT CASSLDRGNAGNTIYF
TRBJ1-1 - few TRBV6-5 TGTGCCAGCAGCACAGGGTGGTTCGCTTTCTTT CASSTGWFAFF
TRBJ1-2 TRBD1 once TRBV6-1 TGTGCCAGCATCATTCCAGGGGGATATGGCTACACCTTC CASIIPGGYGYTF
TRBJ2-7 - - TRBV5-5 TGTGCCAGCAGCCTGGACCGCATCGGGCAGTACTTC CASSLDRIGQYF
TRBJ1-6 TRBD1 - TRBV5-1 TGCGCCAGCAGTAAGACAGGGTCAATCGAGAATTCACCCCTCCACTTT CASSKTGSIENSPLHF
TRBJ1-3 TRBD1 - TRBV4-2 TGTGCCAGCAGCAACTCTAGGGACAGGGACCGGAACACCATATATTTT CASSNSRDRDRNTIYF
TRBJ2-1 TRBD2 - TRBV5-1 TGCGCCAGCAGCTCCCCCCATGTAGCGGGAGGGGTTGAGCAGTTCTTC CASSSPHVAGGVEQFF
TRBJ2-7 TRBD1 - TRBV5-4 TGTGCCGTCACCTCGGACAGGGCGGCCGAGCAGTACTTC CAVTSDRAAEQYF
TRBJ2-1 TRBD2 - TRBV6-5 TGTGCCAGCAAGGCGGGAGCCGTTAATGAGCAGTTCTTC CASKAGAVNEQFF
TRBJ2-2 TRBD2 - TRBV27 TGTGCCAGCAGTTTCGGACTAGCGGGAGCCACCGGGGAGCTGTTTTTT CASSFGLAGATGELFF
TRBJ1-1 - - TRBV28 TGTGCCAGCAGTTTAATATCGGGTTACACTGAAGCTTTCTTT CASSLISGYTEAFF
TRBJ2-4 TRBD2 - TRBV6-4 TGTGCCAGCAGTGACAGAGCGGGAGCCGGAAACATTCAGTACTTC CASSDRAGAGNIQYF
TRBJ2-1 - - TRBV11-2 TGTGCCAGCAGCTTAGAAGCTAGCGCCGACAATGAGCAGTTCTTC CASSLEASADNEQFF